One sample yielded the 9 T cell receptor beta chains listed below, sequenced in a study of CD8 T cells in ankylosing spondylitis. TCRdb fed the 5' RACE reads into MiXCR, producing one record per CDR3 protein. The sample shows 150,000 to 200,000 distinct CDR3 sequences, around 10% of them seen only once. Sequencing was performed on blood, either unsorted or a sorted T cell fraction (not recorded which). The origin of the receptors is a male donor with ankylosing spondylitis or in good health (not recorded which).

This clonotype was seen ten or more times. The CDR3 nucleotides read TGCAGTGCTAGGGCCCCGAGTAGCGGGATTGCAGATACGCAGTATTTT. Translation: CSARAPSSGIADTQYF. V usage is TRBV20-1 and J usage is TRBJ2-3; 8 nucleotides align to TRBD2. Losses at the gene ends were 3 bases for V and 4 bases for J; bases not matched to a gene: 12. CDR3 size: 16 residues. Germline-derived CDR1 and CDR2 are DFQATT and SNEGSKA (reference sequence).

This chain uses TRBV5-1 with TRBJ2-3, with 10 positions matching TRBD2. The V gene end was trimmed by 2 bases and the J gene end by 2 bases; junction bases not matched to a gene: 5. The CDR3 runs 16 residues. The germline V gene encodes CDR1 SGHRS and CDR2 YFSETQ. CDR3 in DNA: TGCGCCAGCAGCTTCGATAGCGGGAGGTACACAGATACGCAGTATTTT. Amino acids: CASSFDSGRYTDTQYF.

This clonotype was detected many times. V gene TRBV5-6 combines with J gene TRBJ2-7, with D hard to call. There are 16 residues in the CDR3. CDR1 and CDR2 from the germline V gene are SGHDT and YYEEEE. The V end was cut by 3 bases, the J end by 0 bases, with 16 bases between. CDR3 sequence (DNA): TGTGCCAGCAGCTCTCCGGAGCCTTCCTACTCCTACGAGCAGTACTTC. It codes for CASSSPEPSYSYEQYF. Drawing the rest from reference TRBV5-6 and TRBJ2-7, the complete variable domain is DAGVTQSPTHLIKTRGQQVTLRCSPKSGHDTVSWYQQALGQGPQFIFQYYEEEERQRGNFPDRFSGHQFPNYSSELNVNALLLGDSALYLCASSSPEPSYSYEQYFGPGTRLTVT.

Ten or more counts support this clonotype. This chain links TRBV24-1 with TRBJ1-5; TRBD1 matches at 12 bases. Germline assignment: CDR1 KGHDR and CDR2 SFDVKD. J lost 2 bases, V lost 11 bases, and 9 bases had no gene match. CDR3 size: 16 residues. CDR3 nucleotide sequence: TGTGCCAACGGGACAGGGGGCGCGGTGCGCAATCAGCCCCAGCATTTT. This encodes CANGTGGAVRNQPQHF.

This clonotype was counted many times. The chain employs TRBV14 and TRBJ2-2; D call uncertain. This CDR3 has 14 amino acids. CDR1 is SGHDN and CDR2 is FVKESK in the germline V gene. Between the trimmed V and J ends, which lost 1 base and 5 bases, there was a span of 8 bases. This CDR3 is CASSQAILTGELFF. Written as DNA, the CDR3 is TGTGCCAGCAGCCAAGCAATCCTGACCGGGGAGCTGTTTTTT.

A few counts support this clonotype. The chain recombines TRBV7-9 with TRBJ2-3; 7 bases fit TRBD1. Germline V CDR1 and CDR2: SEHNR, FQNEAQ (reference sequence). With 4 bases clipped from V and 2 bases from J, the junction kept 9 bases outside the gene matches. The length of the CDR3 is 16 residues. In DNA, the CDR3 is TGTGCCAGCAGCTCGAGGGGGCAGGTAGACACAGATACGCAGTATTTT. This codes for CASSSRGQVDTDTQYF. The entire variable domain, with the rest obtained from reference TRBV7-9 and TRBJ2-3, is as follows: DTGVSQNPRHKITKRGQNVTFRCDPISEHNRLYWYRQTLGQGPEFLTYFQNEAQLEKSRLLSDRFSAERPKGSFSTLEIQRTEQGDSAMYLCASSSRGQVDTDTQYFGPGTRLTVL.

This clonotype showed up just a few times. The chain uses TRBV11-2 and TRBJ2-2, with D possibly matching TRBD1 (6 bases). The CDR3 has 15 amino acids. Trimming shortened V by 2 bases and J by 5 bases, and 12 bases separated the two germline ends. Germline loops: CDR1 SGHAT, CDR2 FQNNGV. CDR3 region: CASSLRDIRTGELFF. CDR3 DNA: TGTGCCAGCAGCTTAAGGGACATCCGAACCGGGGAGCTGTTTTTT.

There are many counts of this clonotype. V is TRBV12-3 or TRBV12-4 and J is TRBJ1-2, with TRBD1 as a possible D gene (5 bases). The CDR3 contains 13 residues. The V end was cut by 6 bases, the J end by 9 bases, with 17 bases between. CDR3 loop: CASSLDGGRSYTF. The CDR3 DNA reads as TGTGCCAGCAGCCTCGACGGGGGTAGGAGCTACACCTTC.

This clonotype was seen many times. The chain employs TRBV24-1 and TRBJ2-3, with 8 bases matching TRBD1. The CDR3 sequence is 16 residues long. Looked up from germline, CDR1 is KGHDR and CDR2 is SFDVKD. The V segment lost 4 bases and the J segment 2 bases; nucleotides outside the gene matches: 7. The DNA of the CDR3 is TGTGCCACCAGTGACCCTCAGGGGGCTGACACAGATACGCAGTATTTT. It specifies CATSDPQGADTDTQYF.